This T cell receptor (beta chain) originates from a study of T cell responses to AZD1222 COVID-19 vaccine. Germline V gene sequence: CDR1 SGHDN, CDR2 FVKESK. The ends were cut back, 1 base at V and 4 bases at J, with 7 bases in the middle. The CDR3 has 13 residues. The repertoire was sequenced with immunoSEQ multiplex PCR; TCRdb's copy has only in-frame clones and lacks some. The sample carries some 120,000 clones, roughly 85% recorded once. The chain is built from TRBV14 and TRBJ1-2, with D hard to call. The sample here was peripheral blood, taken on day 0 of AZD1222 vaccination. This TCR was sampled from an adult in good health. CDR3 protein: CASSQVVTYGYTF. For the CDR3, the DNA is TGTGCCAGCAGCCAAGTAGTAACCTATGGCTACACCTTC.